A selection of T cell receptor beta chains follows, all from one sample in a study of blood T cell repertoires in COVID-19. Using immunoSEQ multiplex PCR, the repertoire was profiled, and TCRdb retains in-frame clones only, with some absent. Of 200,000 to 250,000 clones listed, 70% to 85% were seen once; the top ten hold 3% to 4%. The sample taken for sequencing was PBMCs or T cells enriched from blood (not recorded which). All receptors come from a woman between 55 and 75 years old who had recovered from COVID-19. Each CDR3 is given with its conserved first and last residue. A D gene is named only where the DNA matches it firmly. Some rows have no size entry. The others give once, few or many, or a class for an expanded clone.

d_call: TRBD2; clone_size: -; cdr3_length: 16; j_call: TRBJ2-3; v_call: TRBV7-2; cdr3_aa: CASSPSLAGAGGTQYF; cdr3_nt: TGTGCCAGCAGCCCATCCCTAGCGGGGGCGGGAGGTACGCAGTATTTT
d_call: TRBD1; clone_size: -; cdr3_length: 14; j_call: TRBJ2-7; v_call: TRBV7-2; cdr3_aa: CASSPGQGITEQYF; cdr3_nt: TGTGCCAGCAGCCCGGGACAGGGGATAACGGAGCAGTACTTC
d_call: -; clone_size: -; cdr3_length: 15; j_call: TRBJ2-7; v_call: TRBV2; cdr3_aa: CASSKGGDGTYEQYF; cdr3_nt: TGTGCCAGCAGTAAAGGGGGTGACGGGACCTACGAGCAGTACTTC
d_call: -; clone_size: once; cdr3_length: 13; j_call: TRBJ2-3; v_call: TRBV9; cdr3_aa: CASSVGTGPTQYF; cdr3_nt: TGTGCCAGCAGCGTGGGGACTGGACCAACGCAGTATTTT
d_call: -; clone_size: few; cdr3_length: 14; j_call: TRBJ2-1; v_call: TRBV7-9; cdr3_aa: CASSYPGQTNEQFF; cdr3_nt: TGTGCCAGCAGCTACCCCGGACAGACCAATGAGCAGTTCTTC
d_call: -; clone_size: -; cdr3_length: 15; j_call: TRBJ2-5; v_call: TRBV21-1; cdr3_aa: CASGKPRDSQETQYF; cdr3_nt: TGTGCCAGCGGTAAACCCCGGGACAGCCAAGAGACCCAGTACTTC
d_call: -; clone_size: -; cdr3_length: 15; j_call: TRBJ1-1; v_call: TRBV13; cdr3_aa: CASSLERNSIGGAFF; cdr3_nt: TGTGCCAGCAGCTTAGAACGTAACTCGATCGGAGGGGCTTTCTTT
d_call: TRBD1; clone_size: -; cdr3_length: 13; j_call: TRBJ2-1; v_call: TRBV29-1; cdr3_aa: CSVGQGGYNEQFF; cdr3_nt: TGCAGCGTTGGACAGGGCGGGTACAATGAGCAGTTCTTC
d_call: -; clone_size: -; cdr3_length: 16; j_call: TRBJ2-4; v_call: TRBV4-1; cdr3_aa: CASSQSQRLAKNIQYF; cdr3_nt: TGCGCCAGCAGCCAATCTCAGCGGTTAGCCAAAAACATTCAGTACTTC
d_call: -; clone_size: -; cdr3_length: 14; j_call: TRBJ1-4; v_call: TRBV7-9; cdr3_aa: CASSSQATNEKLFF; cdr3_nt: TGTGCCAGCAGCTCTCAGGCAACTAATGAAAAACTGTTTTTT
d_call: -; clone_size: few; cdr3_length: 15; j_call: TRBJ2-7; v_call: TRBV19; cdr3_aa: CASRLAAGSSYEQYF; cdr3_nt: TGTGCCAGTAGACTGGCTGCGGGGAGCTCCTACGAGCAGTACTTC
d_call: TRBD1; clone_size: -; cdr3_length: 14; j_call: TRBJ2-7; v_call: TRBV27; cdr3_aa: CASSLTGAGYEQYF; cdr3_nt: TGTGCCAGCAGTTTAACAGGGGCAGGGTACGAGCAGTACTTC
d_call: -; clone_size: -; cdr3_length: 17; j_call: TRBJ1-4; v_call: TRBV11-2; cdr3_aa: CASSSTSARATNEKLFF; cdr3_nt: TGTGCCAGCAGCTCAACAAGCGCCAGGGCAACTAATGAAAAACTGTTTTTT
d_call: -; clone_size: -; cdr3_length: 15; j_call: TRBJ2-7; v_call: TRBV14; cdr3_aa: CASSLTGLGGYEQYF; cdr3_nt: TGTGCCAGCAGCCTAACAGGCCTAGGGGGCTACGAGCAGTACTTC
d_call: -; clone_size: -; cdr3_length: 15; j_call: TRBJ2-5; v_call: TRBV3-1/TRBV3-2; cdr3_aa: CASSQEKLVKETQYF; cdr3_nt: TGTGCCAGCAGCCAAGAGAAACTAGTCAAAGAGACCCAGTACTTC
d_call: TRBD2; clone_size: -; cdr3_length: 16; j_call: TRBJ2-1; v_call: TRBV11-3; cdr3_aa: CASSLYGSGGADEQFF; cdr3_nt: TGTGCCAGCAGCTTATACGGTAGCGGGGGGGCGGATGAGCAGTTCTTC
d_call: -; clone_size: -; cdr3_length: 12; j_call: TRBJ1-1; v_call: TRBV20-1; cdr3_aa: CSASAVNTEAFF; cdr3_nt: TGCAGTGCTAGTGCAGTGAACACTGAAGCTTTCTTT
d_call: TRBD1; clone_size: -; cdr3_length: 14; j_call: TRBJ1-2; v_call: TRBV27; cdr3_aa: CASSPPGTGNGYTF; cdr3_nt: TGTGCCAGCAGTCCCCCCGGGACAGGGAACGGCTACACCTTC
d_call: TRBD1; clone_size: -; cdr3_length: 14; j_call: TRBJ1-1; v_call: TRBV4-2; cdr3_aa: CASTRDRANTEAFF; cdr3_nt: TGTGCCAGCACCCGGGACAGGGCGAACACTGAAGCTTTCTTT
d_call: TRBD1; clone_size: -; cdr3_length: 16; j_call: TRBJ1-4; v_call: TRBV28; cdr3_aa: CASSLTGEGTNEKLFF; cdr3_nt: TGTGCCAGCAGTTTGACAGGGGAAGGAACTAATGAAAAACTGTTTTTT
d_call: -; clone_size: -; cdr3_length: 14; j_call: TRBJ1-3; v_call: TRBV5-6; cdr3_aa: CASSLREAGNTIYF; cdr3_nt: TGTGCCAGCAGCTTAAGGGAGGCCGGAAACACCATATATTTT
d_call: -; clone_size: -; cdr3_length: 15; j_call: TRBJ1-6; v_call: TRBV6-5; cdr3_aa: CASRPPGTDNSPLHF; cdr3_nt: TGTGCCAGCAGGCCACCAGGGACTGATAATTCACCCCTCCACTTT
d_call: -; clone_size: -; cdr3_length: 16; j_call: TRBJ1-3; v_call: TRBV7-9; cdr3_aa: CASSLGRRSSGNTIYF; cdr3_nt: TGTGCCAGCAGCTTGGGCCGGCGTAGCTCTGGAAACACCATATATTTT
d_call: TRBD1; clone_size: few; cdr3_length: 15; j_call: TRBJ2-7; v_call: TRBV5-4; cdr3_aa: CASSQGQAPYYEQYF; cdr3_nt: TGTGCCAGCAGCCAGGGACAGGCTCCGTACTACGAGCAGTACTTC
d_call: -; clone_size: -; cdr3_length: 11; j_call: TRBJ2-2; v_call: TRBV20-1; cdr3_aa: CSAGLMGELFF; cdr3_nt: TGCAGTGCTGGTCTAATGGGGGAGCTGTTTTTT